The rows below give T cell receptor beta chains drawn from one sample of a study of blood T cell repertoires in COVID-19. Some clones are missing from TCRdb's copy, which holds only in-frame ones; the method was immunoSEQ multiplex PCR. The table has hundreds of thousands of clones, about 89% seen once. Source material: peripheral blood. These receptors all stem from a woman aged 50 to 60 with COVID-19, enrolled during active disease. Both conserved end residues are part of each CDR3. Fields, in order: V gene, J gene, clone size, CDR3 length, D gene, CDR3 protein, CDR3 DNA. D genes are given only for firm matches. Clone sizes are given selectively: once, few, many, or a class where the clone is expanded.

TRBV18	TRBJ1-2	.	12	.	CASSQTVGGYTF	TGTGCCAGCTCCCAAACAGTAGGAGGCTACACCTTC
TRBV11-1	TRBJ2-2	.	15	TRBD1	CASSKQGASTGELFF	TGTGCCAGCAGCAAACAGGGGGCGAGCACCGGGGAGCTGTTTTTT
TRBV6-2/TRBV6-3	TRBJ1-1	.	15	.	CASSYGGGRRTEAFF	TGTGCCAGCAGTTACGGCGGGGGGCGTCGAACTGAAGCTTTCTTT
TRBV6-5	TRBJ1-3	.	14	.	CASSYGATGNTIYF	TGTGCCAGCAGTTACGGGGCAACTGGAAACACCATATATTTT
TRBV25-1	TRBJ2-2	few	16	TRBD1	CASREEGQGYTGELFF	TGTGCCAGCAGAGAGGAGGGACAGGGGTACACCGGGGAGCTGTTTTTT
TRBV6-2/TRBV6-3	TRBJ2-2	.	17	.	CASSYSALGENTGELFF	TGTGCCAGCAGTTACTCGGCACTAGGCGAGAACACCGGGGAGCTGTTTTTT
TRBV5-1	TRBJ2-1	.	14	TRBD2	CASSLVRSGDEQFF	TGCGCCAGCAGCTTGGTCAGGAGCGGGGATGAGCAGTTCTTC
TRBV19	TRBJ1-4	.	15	.	CASSAEFTTNEKLFF	TGTGCCAGTAGCGCGGAATTCACAACTAATGAAAAACTGTTTTTT
TRBV12-3/TRBV12-4	TRBJ1-1	.	13	.	CASKELKNTEAFF	TGTGCCAGCAAAGAACTCAAGAACACTGAAGCTTTCTTT
TRBV7-2	TRBJ2-3	.	12	TRBD1	CASSLTRQGRYF	TGTGCCAGCAGCTTAACCAGACAGGGGCGGTATTTT
TRBV29-1	TRBJ2-1	once	15	TRBD1	CSVDAGTASYNEQFF	TGCAGCGTTGATGCCGGGACAGCCTCCTACAATGAGCAGTTCTTC
TRBV30	TRBJ2-1	.	13	.	CAWSHLQGNEQFF	TGTGCCTGGTCCCATCTCCAGGGCAATGAGCAGTTCTTC
TRBV29-1	TRBJ2-7	.	17	.	CSVEGGGRAEQYVEQYF	TGCAGCGTTGAGGGTGGAGGGCGGGCGGAACAGTACGTGGAGCAGTACTTC
TRBV19	TRBJ1-6	.	15	.	CASSYAAGLNSPLHF	TGTGCCAGTAGTTACGCGGCAGGGTTAAATTCACCCCTCCACTTT
TRBV19	TRBJ2-3	.	15	TRBD2	CASSPTSGIVDTQYF	TGTGCCTCCTCACCAACTAGCGGGATAGTGGATACGCAGTATTTT
TRBV9	TRBJ2-6	.	18	.	CASSVIGRGGSGANVLTF	TGTGCCAGCAGCGTCATAGGTCGAGGTGGGTCTGGGGCCAACGTCCTGACTTTC
TRBV6-2/TRBV6-3	TRBJ1-5	.	13	.	CASSRDNNQPQHF	TGTGCCAGCAGCCGCGACAACAATCAGCCCCAGCATTTT
TRBV7-9	TRBJ2-3	.	14	.	CATADTGSTDTQYF	TGTGCCACCGCGGATACGGGATCCACAGATACGCAGTATTTT
TRBV29-1	TRBJ2-1	.	12	.	CSASQGSNEQFF	TGCAGCGCTTCCCAGGGGAGCAATGAGCAGTTCTTC
TRBV7-9	TRBJ1-4	.	14	.	CASSREVTNEKLFF	TGTGCCAGCAGCCGGGAGGTGACTAATGAAAAACTGTTTTTT
TRBV2	TRBJ1-1	few	15	.	CASRSHGQLNTEAFF	TGTGCCAGCAGGTCTCATGGACAATTGAACACTGAAGCTTTCTTT
TRBV30	TRBJ2-5	.	14	.	CAWSVGAVQETQYF	TGTGCCTGGAGTGTAGGTGCGGTACAAGAGACCCAGTACTTC
TRBV19	TRBJ2-7	.	9	.	CASINQQYF	TGTGCCAGTATTAATCAGCAGTACTTC
TRBV10-3	TRBJ2-3	.	13	.	CAISEHNTDTQYF	TGTGCCATCAGTGAACACAACACAGATACGCAGTATTTT
TRBV7-9	TRBJ1-4	.	14	.	CASSRSPASEKLFF	TGTGCCAGCAGTCGAAGCCCTGCAAGTGAAAAACTGTTTTTT
TRBV7-2	TRBJ1-1	once	14	.	CASSPGIGNTEAFF	TGTGCCAGCAGCCCAGGGATTGGGAACACTGAAGCTTTCTTT
TRBV6-5	TRBJ2-7	.	13	TRBD2	CASGVAGVYEQYF	TGTGCCAGCGGGGTAGCGGGGGTCTACGAGCAGTACTTC
TRBV6-2/TRBV6-3	TRBJ2-5	once	16	TRBD2	CASSYWQAGGQETQYF	TGTGCCAGCAGTTACTGGCAAGCGGGAGGGCAAGAGACCCAGTACTTC
TRBV7-6	TRBJ1-1	.	15	.	CASSIPRGVNTEAFF	TGTGCCAGCAGCATACCCAGGGGTGTGAACACTGAAGCTTTCTTT
TRBV30	TRBJ1-1	few	13	.	CAWAGGMNTEAFF	TGTGCCTGGGCCGGAGGGATGAACACTGAAGCTTTCTTT
TRBV29-1	TRBJ2-3	.	14	TRBD2	CSATSLSGTSGTRF	TGCAGCGCTACCTCGCTCTCCGGGACTAGCGGGACCCGCTTT
TRBV15	TRBJ1-4	.	16	.	CATSRTLDGTNEKLFF	TGTGCCACCAGCCGGACACTCGACGGAACTAATGAAAAACTGTTTTTT
TRBV6-1	TRBJ2-3	.	15	.	CASSEGAAGTDTQYF	TGTGCCAGCAGTGAAGGGGCCGCCGGCACAGATACGCAGTATTTT
TRBV11-2	TRBJ2-1	few	15	.	CASSLGPDRYNEQFF	TGTGCCAGCAGCTTAGGCCCGGACAGATACAATGAGCAGTTCTTC
TRBV19	TRBJ1-4	.	17	.	CASSLNRRGRDYEKLFF	TGTGCCAGTAGTCTAAATCGACGAGGGAGGGACTACGAAAAACTGTTTTTT
TRBV9	TRBJ1-6	.	14	.	CASSALTGSSPLHF	TGTGCCAGCAGCGCGCTTACAGGTAGTTCACCCCTCCACTTT
TRBV11-2	TRBJ1-1	once	13	.	CASGGAPNTEAFF	TGTGCCAGCGGGGGGGCCCCGAACACTGAAGCTTTCTTT
TRBV18	TRBJ2-1	.	13	.	CASSLAENNEQFF	TGTGCCAGCTCACTAGCGGAAAACAATGAGCAGTTCTTC
TRBV18	TRBJ1-2	.	13	.	CASSQTSSYGYTF	TGTGCCAGCTCCCAGACAAGCTCCTATGGCTACACCTTC
TRBV15	TRBJ2-7	.	13	.	CATSLTGTYEQYF	TGTGCCACCAGCCTAACCGGGACCTACGAGCAGTACTTC
TRBV7-6	TRBJ2-1	.	16	TRBD2	CASSLVVAGAPNEQFF	TGTGCCAGCAGCTTAGTGGTAGCGGGAGCCCCTAATGAGCAGTTCTTC
TRBV18	TRBJ2-1	once	17	TRBD2	CASSPGLAGLTYNEQFF	TGTGCCAGCTCACCGGGACTAGCGGGACTTACCTACAATGAGCAGTTCTTC
TRBV7-9	TRBJ1-4	.	19	.	CASSLGPLRGEAEGEKLFF	TGTGCCAGCAGCTTAGGGCCCCTCAGGGGTGAAGCAGAAGGTGAAAAACTGTTTTTT
TRBV18	TRBJ1-1	.	13	TRBD1	CASSRTGETEAFF	TGTGCCAGCTCACGGACAGGGGAGACTGAAGCTTTCTTT
TRBV6-1	TRBJ2-5	.	17	TRBD2	CASSEPHLAAFGETQYF	TGTGCCAGCAGTGAACCACATCTAGCGGCCTTTGGGGAGACCCAGTACTTC
TRBV2	TRBJ2-3	.	14	TRBD2	CASFLAGSTDTQYF	TGTGCCAGTTTCCTAGCGGGAAGCACAGATACGCAGTATTTT
TRBV7-2	TRBJ2-1	once	16	TRBD2	CASSLRASGRGNEQFF	TGTGCCAGCAGCCTAAGGGCTAGCGGGAGGGGTAATGAGCAGTTCTTC
TRBV7-9	TRBJ1-3	.	15	.	CASRLTEVGQGTIYF	TGTGCCAGCAGACTGACTGAAGTAGGCCAAGGCACCATATATTTT
TRBV29-1	TRBJ2-2	few	15	.	CSVEVGSSNTGELFF	TGCAGCGTTGAAGTTGGCAGTTCGAACACCGGGGAGCTGTTTTTT
TRBV27	TRBJ1-5	.	15	TRBD1	CASSTGAEYRQPQHF	TGTGCCAGCTCGACAGGGGCAGAGTACCGTCAGCCCCAGCATTTT
TRBV9	TRBJ2-1	.	20	TRBD2	CASSPRTSGSQGGLYNEQFF	TGTGCCAGCAGCCCAAGGACTAGCGGGAGTCAAGGGGGGCTCTACAATGAGCAGTTCTTC
TRBV9	TRBJ1-2	.	15	.	CASSVGGAGNYGYTF	TGTGCCAGCAGCGTGGGAGGGGCCGGCAACTATGGCTACACCTTC
TRBV11-3	TRBJ1-1	.	13	.	CASSLRSGNGAFF	TGTGCCAGCAGCTTAAGGTCAGGGAACGGAGCTTTCTTT
TRBV7-3	TRBJ2-2	.	14	.	CASSFLYGTGELFF	TGTGCCAGCAGCTTCCTTTACGGGACCGGGGAGCTGTTTTTT
TRBV5-1	TRBJ1-1	.	14	.	CASSLSGRATEAFF	TGCGCCAGCAGCCTTTCAGGGCGAGCCACTGAAGCTTTCTTT
TRBV5-1	TRBJ2-3	.	16	TRBD1	CASSMNRGTSTDTQYF	TGCGCCAGCAGCATGAACAGGGGAACTAGCACAGATACGCAGTATTTT